The clone carrying this TCR beta chain was seen a single time. Antigen: not known. A multiplex PCR was run with 60 Vbeta primers and 13 Jbeta primers. TCRdb's table, derived via immunoSEQ multiplex PCR, lists solely in-frame clones and lacks some. Of over 70,000 clones in the sample, around 78% are singletons; the top ten hold nearly 2.5%. Healthy individuals who donated bone marrow served as the donors. Donors showed nominal health when sampled, although they likely had unrecorded immune exposures. The data derive from a study of cytomegalovirus exposure and HLA in healthy donors. Study-level results: The classifier was said to identify cytomegalovirus status with high specificity and sensitivity.

V shed 6 bases, J shed 6 bases, and the junction held 6 bases outside the gene matches. The CDR3 consists of 13 residues. CDR1 and CDR2 (germline): MNHEY, SVGAGI. This receptor was taken from a male donor in good health and CMV-seropositive. The sample comprised PBMCs. V gene TRBV6-5 combines with J gene TRBJ1-2, with 8 bases that match TRBD1. CDR3 DNA: TGTGCCAGCAGACTTGACAGGGGTCATGGCTACACCTTC. This codes for CASRLDRGHGYTF.